This T cell receptor (beta chain) is drawn from a study of shared clonotypes between healthy human individuals. From germline, CDR1 is SEHNR and CDR2 FQNEAQ (reference sequence). V was pared by 3 bases and J by 5 bases, with 6 bases of the junction left unmatched. This CDR3 has 16 amino acids. TCRdb's copy holds only in-frame clones and misses some; the assay was immunoSEQ multiplex PCR. The sample contains about a million clones, about 75% of which appear only once. The V gene is TRBV7-9, the J gene TRBJ2-1; 11 bases are shared with TRBD2. The source of this sequence is a man aged 18 to 29 in good health. The sequenced sample consisted of memory CD4+ T cells sorted from blood. Subset described: CD45RA-negative fraction. CDR3 sequence: CASSFLTSGIHNEQFF. The CDR3 DNA sequence: TGTGCCAGCAGCTTTTTGACTAGCGGGATTCACAATGAGCAGTTCTTC.